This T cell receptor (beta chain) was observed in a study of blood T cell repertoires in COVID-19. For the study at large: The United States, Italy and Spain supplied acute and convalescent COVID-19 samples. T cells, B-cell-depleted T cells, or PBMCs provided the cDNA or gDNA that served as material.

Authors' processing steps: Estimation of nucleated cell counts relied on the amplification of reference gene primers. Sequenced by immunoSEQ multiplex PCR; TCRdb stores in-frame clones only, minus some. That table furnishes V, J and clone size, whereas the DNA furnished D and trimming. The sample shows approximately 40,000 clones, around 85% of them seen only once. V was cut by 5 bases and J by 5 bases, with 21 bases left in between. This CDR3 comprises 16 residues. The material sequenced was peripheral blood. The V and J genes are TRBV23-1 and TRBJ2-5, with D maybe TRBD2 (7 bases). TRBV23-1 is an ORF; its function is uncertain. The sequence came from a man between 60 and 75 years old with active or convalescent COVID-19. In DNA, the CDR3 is TGCGCCAGCAGTTGTCGGGGGGCCCACCGGCAGGAGACCCAGTACTTC. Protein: CASSCRGAHRQETQYF.